Presented here are 21 T cell receptor beta chains from one specimen sequenced in a study of response to subunit inactivated influenza vaccine. TCRdb reanalysed the RT-PCR reads using MiXCR and keeps one entry per CDR3 protein. The table lists about 190,000 distinct CDR3 sequences, about an eighth of them singletons. The source was CD8+ T cells sorted from PBMCs, collected more than 4 days after vaccination. Source of these receptors: a man aged 50 to 60 who received an inactivated influenza vaccine.

This clonotype was counted between two and nine times. This rearrangement joins TRBV12-3 or TRBV12-4 to TRBJ1-5; weak D call: TRBD1 (6 bases). This CDR3 spans 15 amino acids. Between the trimmed V and J ends, which lost 5 bases and 4 bases, there was a span of 15 bases. CDR3 in amino acids: CASSPQGHKNQPQHF. In nucleotides, the CDR3 is TGTGCCAGCAGTCCCCAGGGACACAAAAATCAGCCCCAGCATTTT.

V gene TRBV12-3 or TRBV12-4 combines with J gene TRBJ2-7; D is undetermined. V gave up 4 bases and J gave up 5 bases, with 15 bases separating them. CDR3 length: 14 residues. This CDR3 reads CASSYITPQHEQYF. The CDR3 DNA follows: TGTGCCAGCAGTTACATTACACCGCAACACGAGCAGTACTTC.

A few counts support this clonotype. The chain couples TRBV6-1 to TRBJ1-2; 8 bases align to TRBD1. This CDR3 spans 13 amino acids. Germline CDR1 is MNHNS and CDR2 is SASEGT. The trim removed 5 bases at V and 8 bases at J, leaving 7 bases unmatched. CDR3 nucleotides: TGTGCCAGCAGTCCGACAGGGGTTTTAGGCTACACCTTC. This gives the protein CASSPTGVLGYTF.

This chain joins TRBV6-1 and TRBJ1-1; TRBD1 matches 7 bases. The CDR3 runs 13 residues. The junction had 7 bases not matched to a gene; V was cut back by 6 bases and J by 6 bases. Germline loops: CDR1 MNHNS, CDR2 SASEGT. Here the CDR3 DNA reads TGTGCCAGCAGGCCCGGGACAGTCGCTGAAGCTTTCTTT. It is translated as CASRPGTVAEAFF.

J is TRBJ2-1 and V is TRBV6-5; 9 positions agree with TRBD2. Germline loops: CDR1 MNHEY, CDR2 SVGAGI. V trimming: 0 bases; J trimming: 8 bases; junction bases outside the gene matches: 8. The CDR3 extends over 16 amino acids. The CDR3 loop reads CASSYSSGGGAHEQFF. CDR3 nucleotides: TGTGCCAGCAGTTACTCCTCAGGCGGGGGGGCCCATGAGCAGTTCTTC.

This clonotype occurred a few times. The chain combines TRBV6-5 with TRBJ2-3; tentatively, D is TRBD2 (7 bases). CDR1 is MNHEY, CDR2 SVGAGI, per germline. CDR3 length: 14 amino acids. CDR3 loop: CATCYGGPTDTQYF. The DNA for the CDR3 is TGTGCGACCTGTTACGGGGGGCCCACAGATACGCAGTATTTT.

The chain uses TRBV7-3 and TRBJ2-1, with TRBD2 matching 14 bases. The CDR3 runs to 19 residues. V shed 0 bases and J 4 bases; nucleotides not matched to a gene: 8. Germline CDR1 and CDR2: SGHTA and FQGTGA. CDR3 nucleotides: TGTGCCAGCAGCTTAACTCCCGGGACTAGCGGGAGATCGTACAATGAGCAGTTCTTC. It translates to CASSLTPGTSGRSYNEQFF.

This clonotype was seen many times. V is TRBV5-1 and J is TRBJ1-2; 8 bases are a match to TRBD1. Germline values: CDR1 SGHRS, CDR2 YFSETQ. The CDR3 sequence is 15 residues long. Losses at the gene ends were 4 bases for V and 3 bases for J; bases not matched to a gene: 8. CDR3 DNA: TGCGCCAGCAGCGTGGAAACAGGGGGAGACTATGGCTACACCTTC. This translates into CASSVETGGDYGYTF.

The chain couples TRBV2 to TRBJ2-7; a possible D gene is TRBD1 (6 bases). Germline-derived CDR1 and CDR2 are SNHLY and FYNNEI. The ends were cut back, 10 bases at V and 0 bases at J, with 10 bases in the middle. This CDR3 contains 12 residues. In nucleotides, the CDR3 is TGTGCCATTAACAGGGTCTCCTACGAGCAGTACTTC. It translates to CAINRVSYEQYF.

V usage is TRBV9 and J usage is TRBJ2-1; no reliable D call. The V gene's germline CDR1 is SGDLS and CDR2 YYNGEE. V gave up 0 bases and J gave up 0 bases, with 10 bases separating them. This CDR3 has 16 residues. Here the CDR3 DNA reads TGTGCCAGCAGCGTAGCTTGGGGAAGCTCCTACAATGAGCAGTTCTTC. Residues: CASSVAWGSSYNEQFF. The full variable domain, rest sourced from reference TRBV9 and TRBJ2-1, is DSGVTQTPKHLITATGQRVTLRCSPRSGDLSVYWYQQSLDQGLQFLIQYYNGEERAKGNILERFSAQQFPDLHSELNLSSLELGDSALYFCASSVAWGSSYNEQFFGPGTRLTVL.

This clonotype was detected only a few times. The chain's CDR3 is CASSQVGSSGQGNQPQHF. The CDR3 bases are TGCGCCAGCAGCCAAGTGGGATCTTCGGGACAGGGGAATCAGCCCCAGCATTTT. The chain carries TRBV4-1 and TRBJ1-5, with TRBD1 identical over 10 bases. The junction had 10 bases not matched to a gene; V was cut back by 1 base and J by 4 bases. Germline V gene lookup returns CDR1 MGHRA and CDR2 YSYEKL. The length of the CDR3 is 18 residues.

The J gene is TRBJ1-2, the V gene TRBV27; D unclear. Germline V gene data show CDR1 as MNHEY and CDR2 as SMNVEV (reference sequence). The CDR3 extends over 13 amino acids. Trimming pared 5 bases from V and 8 bases from J, leaving 15 bases between. In DNA, the CDR3 is TGTGCCAGCAGTCCCCAGGTTGGTGGGGGCTACACCTTC. Its protein product is CASSPQVGGGYTF.

The chain uses TRBV20-1 and TRBJ1-5; 7 bases map to TRBD1. This CDR3 comprises 17 residues. CDR1 and CDR2 (germline): DFQATT, SNEGSKA (reference sequence). The V gene end was trimmed by 5 bases and the J gene end by 0 bases; junction bases not matched to a gene: 13. Written as DNA, the CDR3 is TGCAGTGCTTCCTACCGGGACAGAATTGCTAGCAATCAGCCCCAGCATTTT. Its translation: CSASYRDRIASNQPQHF.

The chain employs TRBV11-2 and TRBJ2-2, with a weak D call TRBD2 (5 bases). Trimming left V 3 bases short and J 4 bases short, with 15 bases between. Germline CDR1 is SGHAT and CDR2 is FQNNGV. This CDR3 has 16 amino acids. CDR3 residues: CASSFVPGEGTGELFF. In DNA form, the CDR3 reads TGTGCCAGCAGCTTCGTCCCGGGTGAGGGCACCGGGGAGCTGTTTTTT.

V gene TRBV24-1 combines with J gene TRBJ1-2, with D possibly matching TRBD1 (6 bases). From germline, CDR1 is KGHDR and CDR2 SFDVKD. The length of the CDR3 is 14 residues. V gave up 4 bases and J gave up 4 bases, with 12 bases separating them. CDR3 coding DNA: TGTGCCACCAGTGACGGAACAGGGTTCTATGGCTACACCTTC. This gives the protein CATSDGTGFYGYTF.

This clonotype was detected only a few times. The chain has TRBV4-1 and TRBJ2-4, with D maybe TRBD1 (6 bases). The CDR3 is 16 residues long. The germline CDR1 and CDR2 sequences are MGHRA and YSYEKL. Trimming took off 4 bases at V and 0 bases at J, with 13 bases between the two ends. The DNA of the CDR3 is TGCGCCAGCAGCCCAGGACAGTCACTAGCCAAAAACATTCAGTACTTC. Translated, it gives CASSPGQSLAKNIQYF.

The sample holds a few counts of this clonotype. This chain connects TRBV25-1 to TRBJ2-7; D tentatively fits TRBD1 or TRBD2 (6 bases each). This CDR3 is 16 amino acids long. CDR1 MGHDK and CDR2 SYGVNS come from the germline V gene. V dropped 6 bases and J dropped 2 bases, with 20 bases sitting between them. The CDR3 sequence is CASSPAGGTTTYEQYF. The CDR3 nucleotides are TGTGCCAGCAGCCCAGCTGGCGGGACAACAACCTACGAGCAGTACTTC.

This clonotype was seen a handful of times. The rearrangement links TRBV29-1 to TRBJ2-1, with 7 bases that match TRBD2. The CDR3 is made up of 14 amino acids. V was clipped by 2 bases and J by 4 bases; unmatched bases: 5. Germline V gives CDR1 SQVTM, CDR2 ANQGSEA. The CDR3 region is CSVERRGFYNEQFF. CDR3 DNA: TGCAGCGTTGAACGGCGGGGGTTTTACAATGAGCAGTTCTTC.

The V call is TRBV7-9, the J call TRBJ2-5, with TRBD1 identical over 7 bases. Germline lookup yields CDR1 SEHNR and CDR2 FQNEAQ (reference sequence). The CDR3 has 16 amino acids. Unmatched junction bases numbered 11, after V lost 3 bases and J lost 4 bases. The CDR3 DNA reads TGTGCCAGCAGCTTGACACCGACAGGGCGAGGAGAGACCCAGTACTTC. This translates into CASSLTPTGRGETQYF.

The V and J genes are TRBV28 and TRBJ1-2, with D hard to call. The CDR3 totals 13 residues. CDR1 MDHEN and CDR2 SYDVKM come from the germline V gene. V lost 2 bases and J lost 3, with 7 bases in between. The CDR3 nucleotides read TGTGCCAGCAGTTTACAGAACCACTATGGCTACACCTTC. This codes for CASSLQNHYGYTF.

The sample holds a few counts of this clonotype. The chain is built from TRBV11-2 and TRBJ2-2, with 11 bases lining up with TRBD1. The length of the CDR3 is 17 residues. Looked up from germline, CDR1 is SGHAT and CDR2 is FQNNGV. The V gene end was trimmed by 5 bases and the J gene end by 6 bases; junction bases not matched to a gene: 11. This CDR3 is CASSPYFGTGGSGELFF. The DNA of the CDR3 is TGTGCCAGCAGCCCCTATTTCGGGACAGGGGGATCCGGGGAGCTGTTTTTT.